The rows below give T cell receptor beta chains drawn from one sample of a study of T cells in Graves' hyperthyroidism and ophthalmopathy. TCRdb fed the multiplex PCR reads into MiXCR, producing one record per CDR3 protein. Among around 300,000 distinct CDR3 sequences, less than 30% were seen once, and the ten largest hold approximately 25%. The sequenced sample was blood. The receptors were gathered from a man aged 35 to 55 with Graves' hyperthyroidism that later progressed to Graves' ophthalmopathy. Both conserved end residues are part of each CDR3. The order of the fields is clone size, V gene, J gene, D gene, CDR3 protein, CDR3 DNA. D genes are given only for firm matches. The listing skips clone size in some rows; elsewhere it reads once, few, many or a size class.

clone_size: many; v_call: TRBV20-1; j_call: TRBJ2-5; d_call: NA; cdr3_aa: CSASRGARQETQYF; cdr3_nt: TGCAGTGCTAGTAGGGGCGCGAGACAAGAGACCCAGTACTTC
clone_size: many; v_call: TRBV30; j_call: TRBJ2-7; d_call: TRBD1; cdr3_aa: CAWSKRDSIYYEQYF; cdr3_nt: TGTGCCTGGAGTAAACGGGACAGTATTTACTACGAGCAGTACTTC
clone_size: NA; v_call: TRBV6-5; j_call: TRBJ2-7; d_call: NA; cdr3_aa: CASSFDIYSYEQYF; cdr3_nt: TGTGCCAGCAGTTTCGACATATACTCCTACGAGCAGTACTTC
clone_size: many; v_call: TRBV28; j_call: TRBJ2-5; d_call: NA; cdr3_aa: CASTPTEQGGIETQYF; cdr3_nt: TGTGCCAGCACCCCCACCGAGCAGGGCGGGATCGAGACCCAGTACTTC
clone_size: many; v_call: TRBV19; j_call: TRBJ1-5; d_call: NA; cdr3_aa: CASAGGFRFPGNQPQHF; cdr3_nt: TGTGCCTCCGCGGGGGGGTTTCGGTTTCCAGGCAATCAGCCCCAGCATTTT
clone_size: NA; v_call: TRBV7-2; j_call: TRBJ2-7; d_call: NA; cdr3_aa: CASSDLSARYEQYF; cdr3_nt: TGTGCCAGCAGCGATTTGAGCGCCCGCTACGAGCAGTACTTC
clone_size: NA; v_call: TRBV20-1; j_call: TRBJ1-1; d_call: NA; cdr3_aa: CSASEGGGTEAFF; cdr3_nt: TGCAGTGCTAGTGAAGGGGGAGGCACTGAAGCTTTCTTT
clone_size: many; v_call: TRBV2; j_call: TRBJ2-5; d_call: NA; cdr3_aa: CASSDDGETQYF; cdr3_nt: TGTGCCAGCAGTGATGATGGGGAGACCCAGTACTTC
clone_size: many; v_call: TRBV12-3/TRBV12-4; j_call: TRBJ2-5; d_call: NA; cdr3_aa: CASTKREWRETQYF; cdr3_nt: TGTGCCAGCACTAAGAGGGAGTGGCGAGAGACCCAGTACTTC
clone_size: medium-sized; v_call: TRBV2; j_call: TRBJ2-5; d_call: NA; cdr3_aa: CASSEGEQGFRETQYF; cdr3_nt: TGTGCCAGCAGTGAAGGGGAACAGGGATTTCGGGAGACCCAGTACTTC
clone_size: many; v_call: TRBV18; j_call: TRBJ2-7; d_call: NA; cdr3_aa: CASSPDRFYEQYF; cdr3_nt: TGTGCCAGCTCACCAGACCGTTTTTACGAGCAGTACTTC
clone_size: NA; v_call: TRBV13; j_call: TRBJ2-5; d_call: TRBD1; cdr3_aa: CATQKDRRETQYF; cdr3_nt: TGTGCCACCCAGAAGGACAGGCGAGAGACCCAGTACTTC
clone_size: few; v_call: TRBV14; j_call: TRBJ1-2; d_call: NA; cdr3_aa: CASSHGRGKSYGYTF; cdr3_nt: TGTGCCAGCAGCCATGGTCGGGGAAAATCCTATGGCTACACCTTC
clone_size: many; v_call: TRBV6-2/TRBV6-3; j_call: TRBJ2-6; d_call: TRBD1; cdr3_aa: CASSYIGTGTSGANVLTF; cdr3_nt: TGTGCCAGCAGTTACATCGGGACAGGGACCTCTGGGGCCAACGTCCTGACTTTC
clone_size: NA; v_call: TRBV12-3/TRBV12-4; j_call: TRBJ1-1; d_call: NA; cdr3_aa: CASSISGAMNTEAFF; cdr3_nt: TGTGCCAGCAGTATATCGGGCGCCATGAACACTGAAGCTTTCTTT
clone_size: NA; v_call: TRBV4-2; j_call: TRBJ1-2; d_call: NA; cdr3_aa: CASSQGIYGYTF; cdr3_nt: TGTGCCAGCAGCCAAGGGATCTATGGCTACACCTTC
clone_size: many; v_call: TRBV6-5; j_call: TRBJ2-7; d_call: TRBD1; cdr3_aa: CASNIGQGSYEQYF; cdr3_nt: TGTGCCAGCAATATCGGACAGGGGTCCTACGAGCAGTACTTC